A selection of T cell receptor beta chains follows, all from one sample in a study of lymphopenia after photon versus proton radiotherapy. Here immunoSEQ multiplex PCR was the method, and the copy in TCRdb shows in-frame clones only, minus some. The sample consists of approximately 71,000 clones, roughly 93% of them appearing once. Source: peripheral blood, taken from a patient treated with photon-based radiotherapy. All receptors come from a woman in her 70s with pancreatic cancer. Each CDR3 is given with its conserved first and last residue.

CDR3aa: CSVDYRTEAFF
j_gene: TRBJ1-1
v_gene: TRBV29-1

CDR3aa: CASSATAEGSGANVLTF
j_gene: TRBJ2-6
v_gene: TRBV6-1

CDR3aa: CAVGSTMNTEAFF
j_gene: TRBJ1-1
v_gene: TRBV6-5

CDR3aa: CASRKDLYGYTF
j_gene: TRBJ1-2
v_gene: TRBV28

CDR3aa: CASSKSSGYEQYF
j_gene: TRBJ2-7
v_gene: TRBV19

CDR3aa: CSVGGQGIYEQFF
j_gene: TRBJ2-1
v_gene: TRBV29-1

CDR3aa: CASSEIGGAGEAFF
j_gene: TRBJ1-1
v_gene: TRBV2

CDR3aa: CASSTLAGTSTDTQYF
j_gene: TRBJ2-3
v_gene: TRBV9

CDR3aa: CASRNLAWGGRSSYEQYF
j_gene: TRBJ2-7
v_gene: TRBV7-8

CDR3aa: CAWSDEGRAYNEQFF
j_gene: TRBJ2-1
v_gene: TRBV30

CDR3aa: CASSSRTSGETQYF
j_gene: TRBJ2-5
v_gene: TRBV7-9

CDR3aa: CASSVWGRVGYEQYF
j_gene: TRBJ2-7
v_gene: TRBV19

CDR3aa: CASSSSRTGFANQPQHF
j_gene: TRBJ1-5
v_gene: TRBV27

CDR3aa: CASSPEQETQYF
j_gene: TRBJ2-5
v_gene: TRBV5-1

CDR3aa: CASSLGTGAGTEAFF
j_gene: TRBJ1-1
v_gene: TRBV7-9

CDR3aa: CASSPGSLITDTQYF
j_gene: TRBJ2-3
v_gene: TRBV19

CDR3aa: CASRKQGGTGELFF
j_gene: TRBJ2-2
v_gene: TRBV27

CDR3aa: CASSQLTGVTGTGELFF
j_gene: TRBJ2-2
v_gene: TRBV7-6

CDR3aa: CASSPILSGSSYNEQFF
j_gene: TRBJ2-1
v_gene: TRBV18

CDR3aa: CASRGVSYEQYF
j_gene: TRBJ2-7
v_gene: TRBV27

CDR3aa: CATRDGLSEAFF
j_gene: TRBJ1-1
v_gene: TRBV15

CDR3aa: CASSLVGTGQETQYF
j_gene: TRBJ2-5
v_gene: TRBV11-1

CDR3aa: CASSDYLYEQYF
j_gene: TRBJ2-7
v_gene: TRBV2

CDR3aa: CASRSIGTGPYNEQFF
j_gene: TRBJ2-1
v_gene: TRBV28

CDR3aa: CASSQNRQGRGGYTF
j_gene: TRBJ1-2
v_gene: TRBV7-2

CDR3aa: CTSSGANVLTF
j_gene: TRBJ2-6
v_gene: TRBV1

CDR3aa: CASSAMGQGTTEAFF
j_gene: TRBJ1-1
v_gene: TRBV9

CDR3aa: CASSQDYVTSGSGNEQFF
j_gene: TRBJ2-1
v_gene: TRBV4-1

CDR3aa: CASSLKSGLGSEQYF
j_gene: TRBJ2-7
v_gene: TRBV14

CDR3aa: CASRLGTTSYEQYF
j_gene: TRBJ2-7
v_gene: TRBV27

CDR3aa: CASSFHGQPQHF
j_gene: TRBJ1-5
v_gene: TRBV5-6

CDR3aa: CASSQTGSGTEAFF
j_gene: TRBJ1-1
v_gene: TRBV16

CDR3aa: CASSEGTNTEAFF
j_gene: TRBJ1-1
v_gene: TRBV5-1

CDR3aa: CASSVGAGSSSGNTIYF
j_gene: TRBJ1-3
v_gene: TRBV9

CDR3aa: CASSPTTARGRNYGYTF
j_gene: TRBJ1-2
v_gene: TRBV5-4

CDR3aa: CSVRLAGGPDTQYF
j_gene: TRBJ2-3
v_gene: TRBV29-1

CDR3aa: CATSRDRGQVINQPQHF
j_gene: TRBJ1-5
v_gene: TRBV15

CDR3aa: CASSPSGTIYF
j_gene: TRBJ1-3
v_gene: TRBV10-3

CDR3aa: CASSLVAGPSGANVLTF
j_gene: TRBJ2-6
v_gene: TRBV7-9

CDR3aa: CASSVQPSGLDTQYF
j_gene: TRBJ2-3
v_gene: TRBV9